This T cell receptor (beta chain) was found in a study of human thymus T cells. Sequenced by immunoSEQ multiplex PCR; TCRdb stores in-frame clones only, minus some. The sample yields 120,000 or so clones, just under 95% seen once. General study results and limits: An apparent bias in V and J gene usage was seen in thymic and blood repertoires. Thymic TCR repertoires of unrelated people reportedly overlapped highly.

Obtained as resections during corrective heart surgery, the thymus tissue was then studied. Donors consisted of healthy Finnish infants (having corrective surgery for congenital heart defects). A word on this clone: Its antigen is still unknown.

This clonotype was obtained from a boy under two years old with a congenital heart defect but otherwise immunologically healthy. The material sequenced was thymus tissue.

The DNA for the CDR3 is TGTGCCAGCAGCTTTCAGAAAGATACGCAGTATTTT. Its translation is CASSFQKDTQYF. This sequence joins TRBV7-2 and TRBJ2-3; D unclear. The CDR3 has 12 residues. Germline lookup yields CDR1 SGHTA and CDR2 FQGNSA. V was trimmed by 3 bases and J by 5 bases, leaving 6 bases between them.